The 12 T cell receptor beta chains below were found in one sample sequenced in a study of Ad26.COV2.S vaccination and SARS-CoV-2 variants. The assay was immunoSEQ multiplex PCR, and TCRdb's table has in-frame clones only and misses some. The table has about 350,000 clones, roughly nine tenths seen once; the top ten hold about 3.8%. The material was peripheral blood, obtained after recovery from COVID-19. The receptor set was obtained from a human donor who had recovered from COVID-19.

This clone occurred a few times. V is TRBV27 and J is TRBJ2-1; D gene unclear. V was pared by 4 bases and J by 3 bases, with 7 bases between. Germline CDR1 reads MNHEY; CDR2 reads SMNVEV (reference sequence). The CDR3 has 13 residues. The CDR3, as DNA: TGTGCCAGCAGTTCCCCAAACTACAATGAGCAGTTCTTC. Amino acids: CASSSPNYNEQFF.

Comments on this clone: Mismatch with germline at one junction end may stem from a read error. The V gene is TRBV6-1, the J gene TRBJ1-5; D remains ambiguous. This CDR3 is 16 amino acids long. The germline CDR1 and CDR2 sequences are MNHNS and SASEGT. CDR3 sequence: CATSEVKGPSNQPQHF. The CDR3 coding sequence is TGTGCCACCAGTGAGGTGAAAGGGCCTAGCAATCAGCCCCAGCATTTT.

J is TRBJ2-7 and V is TRBV5-4; 14 bases are shared with TRBD2. Germline V lookup: CDR1 SGHNT, CDR2 YYREEE (reference sequence). The CDR3 contains 17 residues. V was pared by 3 bases and J by 6 bases, with 11 bases of the junction left unmatched. This CDR3 is CASSSGLAGGLPGEQYF. CDR3 sequence (DNA): TGTGCCAGCAGCTCTGGACTAGCGGGGGGTCTACCGGGCGAGCAGTACTTC.

The V and J genes are TRBV2 and TRBJ1-5; 9 nucleotides agree with TRBD1. J lost 0 bases, V lost 3 bases, and 0 bases had no gene match. Germline V gene sequence: CDR1 SNHLY, CDR2 FYNNEI. The CDR3 runs 15 residues. The CDR3 loop is CASSEDRGSNQPQHF. CDR3 DNA sequence: TGTGCCAGCAGTGAGGACAGGGGTAGCAATCAGCCCCAGCATTTT.

The chain carries TRBV19 and TRBJ2-3; 7 nucleotides agree with TRBD2. Germline V CDR1 and CDR2: LNHDA, SQIVND (reference sequence). V trimming: 5 bases; J trimming: 5 bases; junction bases outside the gene matches: 10. The CDR3 length is 15 residues. CDR3 DNA: TGTGCCAGTAGTGATCCGGGAGGTTTGGGAGATACGCAGTATTTT. Translating gives CASSDPGGLGDTQYF.

The chain combines TRBV4-2 with TRBJ2-1, with 8 bases aligning to TRBD2. Germline assignment: CDR1 LGHNA and CDR2 YNFKEQ. The ends lost 3 bases at V and 6 bases at J; junction bases unmatched: 10. The CDR3 spans 16 residues. CDR3 in DNA: TGTGCCAGCAGCCAGAGAAGCGGGGGATTGGCCAATGAGCAGTTCTTC. Its protein is CASSQRSGGLANEQFF.

A single count supports this clone. The chain recombines TRBV3-1 (or the pseudogene TRBV3-2) with TRBJ1-5; D is unresolved. The ends were cut back, 0 bases at V and 4 bases at J, with 10 bases in the middle. There are 15 residues in the CDR3. CDR1 and CDR2 (germline): LGHDT, YNNKEL (reference sequence). Written as DNA, the CDR3 is TGTGCCAGCAGCCAAGATAGCGTCCCGAATCAGCCCCAGCATTTT. Amino acids: CASSQDSVPNQPQHF.

The chain is built from TRBV3-1 (or the pseudogene TRBV3-2) and TRBJ2-1; no clear D. The CDR3 is made up of 15 amino acids. V lost 1 base and J lost 3, with 10 bases in between. CDR1 and CDR2 from the germline V gene are LGHDT and YNNKEL (reference sequence). CDR3 region: CASSQVGQNYNEQFF. DNA of the CDR3: TGTGCCAGCAGCCAAGTTGGCCAGAACTACAATGAGCAGTTCTTC.

The V gene is TRBV9, the J gene TRBJ1-1; the D is unclear. The CDR3 has 15 residues. The V gene's germline CDR1 is SGDLS and CDR2 YYNGEE. V lost 0 bases and J lost 2, with 11 bases in between. The CDR3 here is CASSVVGKPNTEAFF. For the CDR3, the DNA is TGTGCCAGCAGCGTAGTGGGCAAACCAAACACTGAAGCTTTCTTT.

The chain employs TRBV12-5 and TRBJ2-1; 14 nucleotides agree with TRBD2. The CDR3 consists of 17 residues. In germline, CDR1 is LGHNT, CDR2 FRNRAP. With 5 bases clipped from V and 8 bases from J, the junction kept 11 bases outside the gene matches. The CDR3 here is CASGPTQTSGGAYEQFF. The CDR3 coding sequence is TGTGCTAGTGGTCCCACTCAGACTAGCGGGGGGGCCTATGAGCAGTTCTTC.

The V call is TRBV6-4, the J call TRBJ1-3; possible D gene TRBD1, 5 bases. Looked up from germline, CDR1 is MRHNA and CDR2 is SNTAGT. The CDR3 consists of 8 residues. V shed 8 bases and J shed 15 bases, with 8 bases lying between them. The CDR3 spells CASRDAYF. DNA of the CDR3: TGTGCCAGCCGGGACGCATATTTT.

The rearrangement links TRBV15 to TRBJ1-1; possibly TRBD1 for D (5 bases). The CDR3 is 15 residues long. Deletions cut 5 bases from V and 1 base from J, with 14 bases between. Germline assignment: CDR1 LNHNV and CDR2 YYDKDF (reference sequence). The CDR3 region is CATSEEGRPNTEAFF. DNA for the CDR3: TGTGCCACCAGCGAGGAGGGACGACCGAACACTGAAGCTTTCTTT.